Each of the 2 T cell receptor beta chains below was sequenced from the same sample in a study of blood T cells in healthy people across ages. A second PCR of about 6 to 12 cycles used a sample-barcoded 5' primer and a J-beta primer mix. TCRdb fed the 5' RACE reads into MiXCR, producing one record per CDR3 protein. The sample consists of some 640,000 distinct CDR3 sequences, more than 40% of them appearing once. Specimen: blood. These receptors were obtained from a woman aged 55-69 years in good health.

As concerns this clonotype: One end of the junction fails to match germline, which may point to a read error. J is TRBJ2-1 and V is TRBV7-9; TRBD2 matches 7 bases. Germline CDR1 is SEHNR and CDR2 is FQNEAQ (reference sequence). This CDR3 has 15 amino acids. The CDR3 here is CASSPGLGSYNGQFF. CDR3 coding DNA: TGTGCCAGCAGCCCTGGACTAGGCTCCTACAATGGGCAGTTCTTC. Using reference TRBV7-9 and TRBJ2-1 for the parts outside the CDR3, the full variable domain is DTGVSQNPRHKITKRGQNVTFRCDPISEHNRLYWYRQTLGQGPEFLTYFQNEAQLEKSRLLSDRFSAERPKGSFSTLEIQRTEQGDSAMYLCASSPGLGSYNGQFFGPGTRLTVL.

The chain employs TRBV28 and TRBJ1-6, with D perhaps TRBD1 (5 bases). V shed 8 bases and J shed 3 bases, with 11 bases lying between them. The CDR3 has 14 residues. The V gene's germline CDR1 is MDHEN and CDR2 SYDVKM. The CDR3 sequence is CASSGGDYNSPLHF. The CDR3 nucleotides are TGTGCCAGCTCCGGGGGTGACTATAATTCACCCCTCCACTTT.